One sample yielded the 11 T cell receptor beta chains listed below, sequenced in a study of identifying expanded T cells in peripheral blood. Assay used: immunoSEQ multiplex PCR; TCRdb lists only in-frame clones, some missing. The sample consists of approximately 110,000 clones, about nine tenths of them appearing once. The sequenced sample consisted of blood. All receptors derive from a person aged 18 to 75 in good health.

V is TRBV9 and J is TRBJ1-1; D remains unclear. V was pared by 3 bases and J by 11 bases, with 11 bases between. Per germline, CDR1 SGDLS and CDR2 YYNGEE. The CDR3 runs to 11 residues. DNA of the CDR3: TGTGCCAGCAGCGACCACGGGGAGGCTTTCTTT. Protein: CASSDHGEAFF.

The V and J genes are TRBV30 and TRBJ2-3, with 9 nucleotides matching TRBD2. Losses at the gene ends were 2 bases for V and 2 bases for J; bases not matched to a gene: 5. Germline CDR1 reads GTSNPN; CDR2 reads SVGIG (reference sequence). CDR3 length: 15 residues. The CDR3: CAWSRGLANTDTQYF. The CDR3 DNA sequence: TGTGCCTGGAGTAGGGGACTAGCCAACACAGATACGCAGTATTTT.

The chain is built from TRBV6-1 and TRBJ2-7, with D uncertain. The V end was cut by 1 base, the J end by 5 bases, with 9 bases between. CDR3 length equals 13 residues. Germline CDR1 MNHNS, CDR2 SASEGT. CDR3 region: CASSEVLQNEQYF. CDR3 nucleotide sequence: TGTGCCAGCAGTGAAGTCCTTCAAAACGAGCAGTACTTC.

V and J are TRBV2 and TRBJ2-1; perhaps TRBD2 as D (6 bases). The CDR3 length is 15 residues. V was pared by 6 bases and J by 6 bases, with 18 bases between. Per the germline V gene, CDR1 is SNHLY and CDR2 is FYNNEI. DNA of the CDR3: TGTGCCAGCAGCCCCGGGGGAGTCTTTAGCAATGAGCAGTTCTTC. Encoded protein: CASSPGGVFSNEQFF.

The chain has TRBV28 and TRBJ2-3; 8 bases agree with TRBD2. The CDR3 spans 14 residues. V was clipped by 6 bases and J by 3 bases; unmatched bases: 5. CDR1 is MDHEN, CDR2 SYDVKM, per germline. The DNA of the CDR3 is TGTGCCAGCAGACAGCGGGAGAGGACAGATACGCAGTATTTT. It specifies CASRQRERTDTQYF.

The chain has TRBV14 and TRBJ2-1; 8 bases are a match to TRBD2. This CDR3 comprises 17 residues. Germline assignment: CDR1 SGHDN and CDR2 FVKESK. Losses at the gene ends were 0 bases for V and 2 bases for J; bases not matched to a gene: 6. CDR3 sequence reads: CASSQDERERAYNEQFF. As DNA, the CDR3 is TGTGCCAGCAGCCAAGATGAGCGGGAGAGAGCCTACAATGAGCAGTTCTTC.

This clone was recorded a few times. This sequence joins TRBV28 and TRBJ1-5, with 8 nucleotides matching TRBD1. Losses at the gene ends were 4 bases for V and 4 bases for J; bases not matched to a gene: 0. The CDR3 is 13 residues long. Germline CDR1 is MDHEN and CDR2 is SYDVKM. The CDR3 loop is CASSWTGNQPQHF. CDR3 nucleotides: TGTGCCAGCAGTTGGACAGGGAATCAGCCCCAGCATTTT.

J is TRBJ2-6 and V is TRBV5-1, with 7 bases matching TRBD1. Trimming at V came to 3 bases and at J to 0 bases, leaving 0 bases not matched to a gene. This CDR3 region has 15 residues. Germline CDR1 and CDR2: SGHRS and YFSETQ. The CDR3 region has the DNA TGCGCCAGCAGCTACAGGGGCTCTGGGGCCAACGTCCTGACTTTC. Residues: CASSYRGSGANVLTF.

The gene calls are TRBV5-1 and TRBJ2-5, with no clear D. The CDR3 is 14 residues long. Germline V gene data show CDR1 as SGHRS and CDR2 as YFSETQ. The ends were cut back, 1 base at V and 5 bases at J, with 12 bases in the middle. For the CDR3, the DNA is TGCGCCAGCAGCTTGACCCTCGGCGGTGAGACCCAGTACTTC. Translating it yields CASSLTLGGETQYF.

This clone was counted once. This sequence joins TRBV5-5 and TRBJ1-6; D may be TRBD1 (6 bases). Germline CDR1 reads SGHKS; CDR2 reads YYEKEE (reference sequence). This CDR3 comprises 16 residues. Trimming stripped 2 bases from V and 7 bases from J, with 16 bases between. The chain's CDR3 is CASSFGGPRGNSPLHF. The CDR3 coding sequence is TGTGCCAGCAGCTTCGGGGGCCCTCGAGGGAATTCACCCCTCCACTTT.

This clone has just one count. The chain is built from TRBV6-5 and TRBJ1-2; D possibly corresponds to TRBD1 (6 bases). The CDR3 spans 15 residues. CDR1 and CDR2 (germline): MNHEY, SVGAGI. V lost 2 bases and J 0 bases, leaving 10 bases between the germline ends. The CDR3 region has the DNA TGTGCCAGCAGTTACAGAGGACAGCCTAACTATGGCTACACCTTC. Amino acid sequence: CASSYRGQPNYGYTF.